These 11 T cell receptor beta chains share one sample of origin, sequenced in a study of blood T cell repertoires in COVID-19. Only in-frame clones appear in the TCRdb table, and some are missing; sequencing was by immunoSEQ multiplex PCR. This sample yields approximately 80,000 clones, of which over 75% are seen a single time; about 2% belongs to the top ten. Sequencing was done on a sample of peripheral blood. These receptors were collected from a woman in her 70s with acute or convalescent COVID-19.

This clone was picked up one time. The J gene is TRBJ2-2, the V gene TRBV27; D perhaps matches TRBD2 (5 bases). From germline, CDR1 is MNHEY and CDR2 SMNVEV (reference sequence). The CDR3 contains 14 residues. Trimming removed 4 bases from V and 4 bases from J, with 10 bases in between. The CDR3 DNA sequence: TGTGCCAGCAGTTCACTAGTTTCCACCGGGGAGCTGTTTTTT. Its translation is CASSSLVSTGELFF.

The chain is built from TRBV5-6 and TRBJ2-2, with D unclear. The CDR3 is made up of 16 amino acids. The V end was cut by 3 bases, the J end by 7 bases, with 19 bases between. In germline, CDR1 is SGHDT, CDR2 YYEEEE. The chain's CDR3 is CASSSVTAAFVGELFF. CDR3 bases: TGTGCCAGCAGCTCGGTCACAGCCGCCTTCGTCGGGGAGCTGTTTTTT.

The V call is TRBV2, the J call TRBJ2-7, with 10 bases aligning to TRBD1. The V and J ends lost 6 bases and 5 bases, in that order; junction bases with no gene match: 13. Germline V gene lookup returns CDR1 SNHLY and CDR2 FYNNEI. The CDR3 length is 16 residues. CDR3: CASSYLRQGAANEQYF. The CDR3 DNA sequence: TGTGCCAGCAGCTATTTAAGACAGGGGGCAGCCAACGAGCAGTACTTC.

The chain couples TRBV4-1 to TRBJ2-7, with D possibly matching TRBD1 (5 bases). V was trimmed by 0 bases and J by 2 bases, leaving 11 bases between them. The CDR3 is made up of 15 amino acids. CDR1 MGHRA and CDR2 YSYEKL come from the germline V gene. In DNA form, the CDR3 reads TGCGCCAGCAGCCAAGATCCGGCAGGGACCTACGAGCAGTACTTC. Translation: CASSQDPAGTYEQYF.

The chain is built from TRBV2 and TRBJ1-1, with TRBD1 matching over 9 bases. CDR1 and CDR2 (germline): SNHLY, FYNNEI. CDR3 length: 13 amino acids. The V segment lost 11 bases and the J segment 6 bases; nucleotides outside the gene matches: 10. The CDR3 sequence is CAVRTGGASEAFF. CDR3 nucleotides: TGTGCCGTCAGAACAGGGGGCGCATCTGAAGCTTTCTTT.

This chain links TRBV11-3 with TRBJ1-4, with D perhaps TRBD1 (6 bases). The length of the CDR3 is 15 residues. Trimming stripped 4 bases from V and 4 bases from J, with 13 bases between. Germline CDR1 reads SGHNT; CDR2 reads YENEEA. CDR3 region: CASSSSGGYNEKLFF. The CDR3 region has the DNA TGTGCCAGCAGCTCTAGTGGGGGCTATAATGAAAAACTGTTTTTT. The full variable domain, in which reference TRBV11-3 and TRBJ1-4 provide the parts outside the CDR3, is EAGVVQSPRYKIIEKKQPVAFWCNPISGHNTLYWYLQNLGQGPELLIRYENEEAVDDSQLPKDRFSAERLKGVDSTLKIQPAELGDSAVYLCASSSSGGYNEKLFFGSGTQLSVL.

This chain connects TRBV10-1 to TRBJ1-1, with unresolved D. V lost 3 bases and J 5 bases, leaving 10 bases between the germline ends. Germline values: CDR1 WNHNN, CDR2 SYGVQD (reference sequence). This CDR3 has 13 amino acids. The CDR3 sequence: CASSEEGWTEAFF. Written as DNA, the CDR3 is TGCGCCAGCAGTGAAGAGGGTTGGACTGAAGCTTTCTTT.

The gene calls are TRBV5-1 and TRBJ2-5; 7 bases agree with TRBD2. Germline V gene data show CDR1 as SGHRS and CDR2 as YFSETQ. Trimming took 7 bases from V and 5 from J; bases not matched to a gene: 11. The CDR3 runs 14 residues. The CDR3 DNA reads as TGCGCCAGCGCTATGGGGAGCGGGGATGAGACCCAGTACTTC. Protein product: CASAMGSGDETQYF.

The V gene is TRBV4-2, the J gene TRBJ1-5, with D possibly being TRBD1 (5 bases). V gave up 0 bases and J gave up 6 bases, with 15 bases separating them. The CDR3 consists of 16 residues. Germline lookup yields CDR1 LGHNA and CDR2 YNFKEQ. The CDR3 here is CASSQDGGQGGQPQHF. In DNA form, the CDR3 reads TGTGCCAGCAGCCAAGATGGAGGGCAGGGCGGTCAGCCCCAGCATTTT.

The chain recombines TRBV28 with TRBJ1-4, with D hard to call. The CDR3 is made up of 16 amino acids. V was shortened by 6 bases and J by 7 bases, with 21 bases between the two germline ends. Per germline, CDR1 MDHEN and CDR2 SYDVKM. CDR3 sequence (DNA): TGTGCCAGCAGCCGCCCTGGTGGAGGGCCGGTTGAAAAACTGTTTTTT. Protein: CASSRPGGGPVEKLFF.

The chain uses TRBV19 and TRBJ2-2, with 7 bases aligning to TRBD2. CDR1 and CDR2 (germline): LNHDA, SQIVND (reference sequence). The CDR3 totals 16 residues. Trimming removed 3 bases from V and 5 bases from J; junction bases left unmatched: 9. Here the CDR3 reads CASSMLSGRGTGELFF. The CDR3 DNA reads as TGTGCCAGTAGTATGTTGTCAGGGAGGGGAACCGGGGAGCTGTTTTTT.